The T cell receptor (beta chain) under discussion was sequenced for a study of T cells after yellow fever vaccination (dated by TCRdb to between 2019 and 2020). Looking at the study overall: The SMART-Seq v4 Ultra Low Input RNA kit was used to prepare libraries from fractions with low cell numbers. To follow T-cell clones before and after primary and booster YFV17D yellow fever vaccination, bulk TCR alpha and beta repertoires were sequenced over time. The cohort comprised two healthy male donors, one aged 18 to 30 and one aged 30 to 40 years. Blood was drawn at multiple timepoints before and after primary and secondary immunization, with bulk PBMC replicates and cell subsets isolated. Findings and caveats that apply to the study as a whole: A small fraction of clonotypes showed up in both the CD4 and CD8 compartments, probably as a result of convergent recombination. FACS-sorted repertoires could contain abundant contaminating clonotypes from the bulk population, so computational filtering was required. Compared with the primary T-cell response, the secondary T-cell response was weaker but faster, peaking on day 5 rather than day 15. After the booster, most of the clones that had expanded following primary vaccination were detected again (approximately 96% of CD4 and around 90% of CD8), which suggests that memory was broadly maintained. Because only two donors were included in the study, the extent to which the findings can be generalized is limited.

TCR cDNA was synthesized by 5'RACE template switching, which introduced a universal primer site and unique molecular identifiers. Priming for cDNA synthesis came from both the TCR alpha and TCR beta constant segments. Library amplification used two PCR steps, and the second PCR step added sample barcodes and sequencing adapters. Sequencing of the libraries was done on either Illumina HiSeq 2500 (2x100 bp) or NovaSeq (2x150 bp). Per the original workflow: Demultiplexing of reads and collapsing into UMI consensus sequences were performed with MIGEC, and V(D)J alignment was carried out with MiXCR. Clonotypes responding to the vaccine were identified with edgeR on replicate PBMC samples, with the criteria of FDR below 0.01 and a log2 fold change above 5 up to day 15. CD4 or CD8 identity was assigned to each bulk clonotype according to whether the clonotype was present at higher abundance in the sequenced CD4 repertoire or the sequenced CD8 repertoire. The public sequencing data were trimmed at Q25 with fastp and processed into clonotypes with MiXCR by TCRdb, which kept only in-frame beta chains. Rows merge per CDR3 protein into single entries with the most common DNA and genes. The V and J calls and clone size come from TCRdb's table, not from the authors' own analysis. Within this sample are about 630,000 distinct CDR3 sequences, with approximately 13% of them counted one time only. The ten most abundant clones make up 14% to 15% of the sample.

This clonotype appeared a few times. What antigen it recognizes has not been identified. No base quality information exists; no much larger clone differs at one position. The cysteine opens and the phenylalanine closes a CDR3 of 15 amino acids. This entry keeps only the CDR3 DNA: 45 bases, framed from base 1. V is trimmed back by 1 base and J by 4 bases, and the junction contains 4 bases that no gene match accounts for. CDR1 and CDR2 (SEHNR, FQNEAQ) derive from the germline V gene (reference sequence). According to the study, the label for this sample's treatment or condition signals: live attenuated yellow fever vaccine strain. At each blood-draw timepoint, two biological replicates of bulk PBMCs were obtained. PBMCs were isolated from peripheral blood using a standard Ficoll-Paque protocol. TriZol was used to extract RNA from bulk PBMCs, from CD4 and CD8 fractions, and from dextramer-positive and dextramer-negative fractions.

This receptor chain uses TRBV7-9 and TRBJ1-5; TRBD1 matches 7 bases in the middle. Sample: PBMCs, taken on the day of the yellow fever booster vaccination. The origin of this receptor is a man aged 30 to 45 who received the YFV17D yellow fever vaccine. Read as DNA, the sequence is TGTGCCAGCAGCTTAGGGGACAGTCATAATCAGCCCCAGCATTTT. Its translation is CASSLGDSHNQPQHF.